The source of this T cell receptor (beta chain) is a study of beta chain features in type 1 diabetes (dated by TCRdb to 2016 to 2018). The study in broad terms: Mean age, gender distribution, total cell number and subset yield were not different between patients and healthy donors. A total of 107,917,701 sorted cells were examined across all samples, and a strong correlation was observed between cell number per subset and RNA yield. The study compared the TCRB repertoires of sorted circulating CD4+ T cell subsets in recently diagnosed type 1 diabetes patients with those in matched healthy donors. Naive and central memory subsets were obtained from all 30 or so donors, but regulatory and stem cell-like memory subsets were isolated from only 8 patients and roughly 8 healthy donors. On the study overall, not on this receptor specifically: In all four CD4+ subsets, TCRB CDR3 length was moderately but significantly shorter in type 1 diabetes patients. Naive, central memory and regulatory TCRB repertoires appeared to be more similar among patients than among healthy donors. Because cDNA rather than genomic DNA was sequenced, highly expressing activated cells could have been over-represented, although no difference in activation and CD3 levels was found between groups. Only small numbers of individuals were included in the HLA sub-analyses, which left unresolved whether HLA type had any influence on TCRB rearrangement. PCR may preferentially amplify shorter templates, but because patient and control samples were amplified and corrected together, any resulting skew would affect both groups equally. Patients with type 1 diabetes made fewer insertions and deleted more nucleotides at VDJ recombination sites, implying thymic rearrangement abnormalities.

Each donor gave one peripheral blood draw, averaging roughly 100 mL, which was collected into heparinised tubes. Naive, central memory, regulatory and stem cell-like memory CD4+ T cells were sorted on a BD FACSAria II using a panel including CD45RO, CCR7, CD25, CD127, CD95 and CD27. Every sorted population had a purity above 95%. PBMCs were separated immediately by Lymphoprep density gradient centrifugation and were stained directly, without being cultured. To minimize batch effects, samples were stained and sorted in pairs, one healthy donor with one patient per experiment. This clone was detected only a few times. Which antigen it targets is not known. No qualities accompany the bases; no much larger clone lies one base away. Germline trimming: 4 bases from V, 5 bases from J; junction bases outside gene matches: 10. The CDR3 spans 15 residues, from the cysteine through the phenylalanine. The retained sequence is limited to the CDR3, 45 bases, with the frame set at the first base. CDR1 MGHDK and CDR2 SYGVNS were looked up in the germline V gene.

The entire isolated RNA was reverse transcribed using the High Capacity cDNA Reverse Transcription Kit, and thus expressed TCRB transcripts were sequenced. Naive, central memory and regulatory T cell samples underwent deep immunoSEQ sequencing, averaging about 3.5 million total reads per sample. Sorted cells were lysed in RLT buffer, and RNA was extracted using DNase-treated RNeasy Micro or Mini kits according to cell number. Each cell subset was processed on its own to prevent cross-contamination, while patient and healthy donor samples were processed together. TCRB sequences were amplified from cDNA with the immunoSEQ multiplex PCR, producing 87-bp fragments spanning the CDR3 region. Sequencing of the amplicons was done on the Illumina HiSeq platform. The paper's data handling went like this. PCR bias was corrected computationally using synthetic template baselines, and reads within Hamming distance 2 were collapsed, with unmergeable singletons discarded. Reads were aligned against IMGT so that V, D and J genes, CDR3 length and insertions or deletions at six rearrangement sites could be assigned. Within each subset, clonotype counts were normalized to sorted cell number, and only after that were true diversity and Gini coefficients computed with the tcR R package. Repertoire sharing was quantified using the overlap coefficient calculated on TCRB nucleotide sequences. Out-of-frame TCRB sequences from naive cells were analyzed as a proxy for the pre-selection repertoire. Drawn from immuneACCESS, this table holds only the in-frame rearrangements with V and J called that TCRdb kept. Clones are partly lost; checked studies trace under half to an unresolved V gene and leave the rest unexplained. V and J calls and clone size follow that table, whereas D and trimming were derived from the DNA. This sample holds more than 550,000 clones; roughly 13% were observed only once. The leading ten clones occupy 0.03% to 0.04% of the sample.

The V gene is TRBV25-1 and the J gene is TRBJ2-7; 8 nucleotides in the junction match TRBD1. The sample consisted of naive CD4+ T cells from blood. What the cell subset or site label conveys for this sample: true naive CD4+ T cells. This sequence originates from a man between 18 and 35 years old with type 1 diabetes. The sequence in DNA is TGTGCCAGCAGTGCAAGGACAGGGAGTATCAACGAGCAGTACTTC. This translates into CASSARTGSINEQYF.